In this sample, the clone carrying this T cell receptor beta chain turned up a few times. The study recruited people aged roughly 18 to 100 years across more than 20 US areas. Each recovered donor of Cohort 3 presented with two negative PCRs, clearance, or symptom resolution. The sample belongs to a study of blood T cell repertoires in COVID-19. Across the study: The study drew acute and convalescent COVID-19 samples from the United States, Italy and Spain. Sources were T cells, B-cell-depleted T cells, or PBMCs; the material itself was cDNA or gDNA.

The protocol was immunoSEQ multiplex PCR, while the TCRdb copy is restricted to in-frame clones and leaves out a portion. The data show approximately 300,000 clones, roughly 90% seen once. CDR1 MNHNS and CDR2 SASEGT come from the germline V gene. This CDR3 contains 15 residues. The V end was cut by 3 bases, the J end by 6 bases, with 14 bases between. The TCR sequence derives from a man in his 60s who had recovered from COVID-19. V and J are TRBV6-1 and TRBJ1-4; maybe TRBD1 (6 bases). The sequencing input was PBMCs or T cells enriched from blood (not recorded which). DNA of the CDR3: TGTGCCAGCAGTGAGAGAGACAGGCGGGATGAAAAACTGTTTTTT. Translated, it gives CASSERDRRDEKLFF.